This entry concerns a single T cell receptor (beta chain). As yet, its antigen is unknown. Without the conserved terminal phenylalanine or tryptophan, this CDR3 likely stems from a read error. It is unclear where the CDR3 begins or ends on the DNA, so no DNA is shown, and the CDR3 is as TCRdb lists it. This record comes from a study of OX40 agonist ivuxolimab in advanced cancers. Overall study results and limits: At 0.1 to 3.0 mg/kg, clonal expansion of CD4+ and CD8+ blood T cells had occurred by week 6. CD8+ T cells showed, on average, more clonal expansion than CD4+ cells. The expanded peripheral T cells' antigen specificity was not determined.

TCRdb keeps only in-frame clones here, not all; method: immunoSEQ multiplex PCR. The table shows tens of thousands of clones, with about 82% occurring only once. The CDR3 totals 11 residues, both ends included. The germline V gene has CDR1 SGHDT and CDR2 YYEEEE. The sample here was CD4+ or CD8+ T cells sorted from blood, taken in a trial of the OX40 agonist ivuxolimab. The TCR comes from an adult with an advanced solid tumor such as melanoma, head and neck, liver or kidney cancer. The chain combines TRBV5-6 with TRBJ1-1. The chain's CDR3 is CASSDRTSVVG.